This T cell receptor beta chain was recorded in a study of T-cell reconstitution after alpha-beta-depleted transplantation in children (dated by TCRdb to about 2016). For the wider study: T-cell immune reconstitution after TCRalphabeta/CD19-depleted allogeneic hematopoietic cell transplantation in children was quantitatively tracked in the study by means of TCR repertoire profiling.

Libraries were constructed by PCR. TCRdb records Illumina HiSeq 2500 as the sequencer. TCR library preparation used molecular barcoding, with unique molecular identifiers applied to normalize quantification of the TCRbeta repertoire. The public reads were run again by TCRdb, first through fastp at Q25 and then through MiXCR, and only productive beta chains were kept. Entries that share a CDR3 protein sequence are merged under the most common genes and DNA. Counted in this sample were approximately 350,000 distinct CDR3 sequences; 13% of them appeared once. Around 4% of the sample is taken by the ten largest. From a lookup of the germline V gene, CDR1 and CDR2 are SGDLS and YYNGEE. Deletion took 4 bases off V and 3 bases off J, with a span of 10 bases between the germline ends. From the cysteine through the phenylalanine, the CDR3 covers 14 amino acids. Solely the CDR3 DNA is kept, with 42 bases framed from the first base.

This clonotype came up a few times. The target of this receptor is not known. No base quality information exists; no much larger clone differs at one position. This receptor was obtained from a human donor who donated a stem cell graft to a child with Fanconi anemia. The sample was PBMCs, taken from the stem cell graft. Rearrangement joined TRBV9 to TRBJ1-4, and TRBD1 may be the D gene, going by 6 matching bases. The CDR3 protein sequence reads: CASSIGQSNEKLFF. The DNA reads TGTGCCAGCAGCATCGGACAGTCTAATGAAAAACTGTTTTTT.